This entry features one T cell receptor beta chain sequence. The antigen remains undetermined. The analysis combined second doses at about 4 or about 12 weeks. The data originate from a study of T cell responses to AZD1222 COVID-19 vaccine. Study-level results: White British donors predominated, females outnumbered males, and clonal diversity was possibly underestimated. Breadth and depth of Spike-specific TCRs rose after two AZD1222 doses. Dominant at 160-218 and 743-854, vaccine-associated CD4 TCRs also spanned spike.

Sequencing used immunoSEQ multiplex PCR; TCRdb keeps in-frame clones, though not all of them. The sample contains fewer than 120,000 clones, approximately 94% of which appear only once. Germline V lookup: CDR1 GTSNPN, CDR2 SVGIG (reference sequence). The V gene end was trimmed by 5 bases and the J gene end by 6 bases; junction bases not matched to a gene: 11. The CDR3 contains 14 residues. This chain joins TRBV30 and TRBJ2-7; 9 nucleotides align to TRBD1. The starting material was peripheral blood, obtained 28 days after the second AZD1222 dose. This receptor was identified in an adult who received the AZD1222 COVID-19 vaccine. The CDR3 is CAWGPTGGWGEQYF. CDR3 DNA: TGTGCCTGGGGCCCGACAGGGGGTTGGGGCGAGCAGTACTTC.